This T cell receptor beta chain comes out of a study of T cells in Graves' hyperthyroidism and ophthalmopathy. The study, taken as a whole, reports: By a 13 V-J model, ophthalmopathy was set apart from stable hyperthyroidism.

A word on this clonotype: Its antigen is still unknown.

Each person with ophthalmopathy scored at least 3 on the Clinical Activity Score, reached NOSPECS grade 4 or higher, and had been ill under 3 months. With V trimmed by 3 bases and J by 6 bases, 7 bases remained unmatched. Per the germline V gene, CDR1 is DFQATT and CDR2 is SNEGSKA (reference sequence). The CDR3 length is 15 residues. What was amplified from RNA transcripts were TCR beta CDR3 regions. During a first-round RT-PCR of the TCR CDR3, the HTBI primer set was used. TCRdb passed the multiplex PCR reads through MiXCR, listing each CDR3 protein once. Among approximately 600,000 distinct CDR3 sequences listed, roughly 15% were seen once.

Input material: blood. The chain uses TRBV20-1 and TRBJ2-2; 10 bases are shared with TRBD2. This TCR derives from a woman between 40 and 55 years old with Graves' ophthalmopathy. The DNA for the CDR3 is TGCAGTGCTAGCGCTAGCGGGAGAATCGCCGGGGAGCTGTTTTTT. Its translation is CSASASGRIAGELFF.